The 26 T cell receptor beta chains below come from one sample, sequenced in a study of CD4+ T cells in melanoma (dated by TCRdb to 2021 to 2024). The library was prepared using the immunoSEQ multiplex PCR assay. Not all clones reach the TCRdb copy of this immuneACCESS table, which keeps in-frame sequences only. Checked studies attribute under half of the gap to unresolved V genes and leave the rest unexplained. This sample has 9,000 to 13,000 clones in its table, and approximately 65% of those were observed once. The ten biggest clones cover 9% to 15% of the sample. The sequenced sample was cells from a culture (not recorded whether cultured in vitro). These receptors came from a human donor with melanoma.

The V call is TRBV5-1, the J call TRBJ2-3; 15 nucleotides agree with TRBD2. CDR3 length: 17 residues. The ends lost 4 bases at V and 2 bases at J; junction bases unmatched: 5. Germline V gene data show CDR1 as SGHRS and CDR2 as YFSETQ. CDR3 nucleotides: TGCGCCAGCAGCCACGGACTAGCGGGGGGGTTCACAGATACGCAGTATTTT. It translates to CASSHGLAGGFTDTQYF.

There are a few counts of this clone. CDR3 nucleotide sequence: TGTGCCAGCAGCTTTGGGCGTCAGATGAATGAAAAACTGTTTTTT. It specifies CASSFGRQMNEKLFF. The gene calls are TRBV7-9 and TRBJ1-4; no clear D gene. Trimming shortened V by 3 bases and J by 5 bases, and 13 bases separated the two germline ends. Germline assignment: CDR1 SEHNR and CDR2 FQNEAQ (reference sequence). The CDR3 is 15 amino acids.

The table lists this clone with a few counts. This chain connects TRBV9 to TRBJ1-1, with D perhaps TRBD1 (6 bases). This CDR3 region has 15 residues. Looked up from germline, CDR1 is SGDLS and CDR2 is YYNGEE. V was trimmed by 4 bases and J by 4 bases, leaving 17 bases between them. This chain's CDR3 is CASSPSGTRGTEAFF. The CDR3 nucleotides read TGTGCCAGCAGCCCCTCCGGGACCAGGGGCACTGAAGCTTTCTTT.

The V gene is TRBV6-6, the J gene TRBJ1-1; tentatively, D is TRBD1 (5 bases). Germline values: CDR1 MNHNY, CDR2 SVGAGI (reference sequence). With 0 bases removed from V and 1 base from J, the gap between germline ends came to 9 bases. The CDR3 extends over 15 amino acids. The CDR3 coding sequence is TGTGCCAGCAGTTACTCCTATCAGGGGAACACTGAAGCTTTCTTT. It translates to CASSYSYQGNTEAFF.

The gene calls are TRBV5-4 and TRBJ1-1, with D unclear. V gave up 5 bases and J gave up 1 base, with 6 bases separating them. This CDR3 region has 12 residues. Germline lookup yields CDR1 SGHNT and CDR2 YYREEE (reference sequence). Here the CDR3 DNA reads TGTGCCAGCAGAGAGGGGAACACTGAAGCTTTCTTT. This sequence encodes CASREGNTEAFF.

The chain couples TRBV7-9 to TRBJ2-1, with 9 nucleotides matching TRBD1. Germline CDR1 reads SEHNR; CDR2 reads FQNEAQ (reference sequence). The CDR3 covers 16 residues. Trimming took 6 bases from V and 8 from J; bases not matched to a gene: 14. The CDR3 here is CASSLLPGQGIHEQFF. The CDR3 nucleotides are TGTGCCAGCAGTCTACTACCGGGACAGGGCATACATGAGCAGTTCTTC.

The chain joins TRBV7-2 to TRBJ1-3; D call uncertain. The CDR3 covers 16 residues. CDR1 is SGHTA and CDR2 is FQGNSA in the germline V gene. Trimming took 5 bases from V and 3 from J, leaving 17 bases between them. CDR3: CASSLGAENVGNTIYF. The CDR3 coding sequence is TGTGCCAGCAGCCTGGGAGCAGAGAACGTTGGAAACACCATATATTTT.

The rearrangement uses TRBV10-1 and TRBJ2-5; 9 bases match TRBD2. The CDR3 runs to 17 residues. The junction had 10 bases not matched to a gene; V was cut back by 0 bases and J by 5 bases. Germline-derived CDR1 and CDR2 are WNHNN and SYGVQD (reference sequence). Here the CDR3 reads CASSESSQGLATETQYF. In DNA form, the CDR3 reads TGCGCCAGCAGTGAGTCGTCCCAGGGACTAGCCACGGAGACCCAGTACTTC.

This clone turned up a few times. This rearrangement joins TRBV6-1 to TRBJ1-1; maybe TRBD1 (6 bases). The germline V gene encodes CDR1 MNHNS and CDR2 SASEGT. Trimming shortened V by 3 bases and J by 1 base, and 9 bases separated the two germline ends. The CDR3 is 14 residues long. The CDR3 loop reads CASSDDRRNTEAFF. The CDR3 bases are TGTGCCAGCAGTGACGACAGGCGGAACACTGAAGCTTTCTTT.

The chain joins TRBV6-1 to TRBJ1-1; 11 bases line up with TRBD1. CDR1 and CDR2 from the germline V gene are MNHNS and SASEGT. V lost 4 bases and J lost 10; bases outside the gene matches: 17. The CDR3 covers 17 residues. The CDR3 nucleotides are TGTGCCAGCAGTGCTTCAAGAGGTCTCGGGACAGGGGGTGGAGCTTTCTTT. Protein product: CASSASRGLGTGGGAFF.

Judged by abundance, this clone is medium-sized (0.01 to 0.1%). The genes are TRBV2 and TRBJ2-7; 15 bases match TRBD2. J gave up 0 bases and V 6 bases, and 9 bases lay outside the gene matches. This CDR3 comprises 18 residues. Germline-derived CDR1 and CDR2 are SNHLY and FYNNEI. Written as DNA, the CDR3 is TGTGCCAGCAGCCGGGGACTAGCGGGGGGCTTAAGCTCCTACGAGCAGTACTTC. Translating gives CASSRGLAGGLSSYEQYF.

J is TRBJ2-7 and V is TRBV7-8; TRBD1 might be the D (6 bases). V lost 3 bases, J lost 3 bases, and 12 bases lay in between. CDR3 length: 14 residues. The germline V gene encodes CDR1 SGHVS and CDR2 FQNEAQ. CDR3 sequence reads: CASSFLQGSYEQYF. The CDR3 bases are TGTGCCAGCAGCTTTCTTCAGGGGAGCTACGAGCAGTACTTC.

This clone appeared a single time. The chain is built from TRBV5-1 and TRBJ2-6, with 9 nucleotides matching TRBD1. This CDR3 contains 17 residues. The V and J ends lost 0 bases and 0 bases, in that order; junction bases with no gene match: 1. Germline V CDR1 and CDR2: SGHRS, YFSETQ. This CDR3 reads CASSLGQGDSGANVLTF. The CDR3 coding sequence is TGCGCCAGCAGCTTGGGACAGGGGGACTCTGGGGCCAACGTCCTGACTTTC.

This clone has just a few counts. The chain combines TRBV18 with TRBJ1-2; 9 nucleotides line up with TRBD1. The CDR3 is made up of 16 amino acids. V lost 4 bases, J lost 1 base, and 7 bases stayed unmatched. Germline CDR1 and CDR2: KGHSH and LQKENI. The CDR3 loop is CASSQGTGRHNYGYTF. CDR3 nucleotide sequence: TGTGCCAGCTCACAAGGGACAGGGCGGCATAACTATGGCTACACCTTC.

This chain joins TRBV7-2 and TRBJ1-2; a possible D gene is TRBD1 (6 bases). V was clipped by 4 bases and J by 7 bases, with 19 bases between them. From germline, CDR1 is SGHTA and CDR2 FQGNSA. The CDR3 is 15 residues long. Here the CDR3 DNA reads TGTGCCAGCAGCTCTGCAGGGGCTGTGGGGGGTGGCTACACCTTC. Its translation: CASSSAGAVGGGYTF.

The chain uses TRBV9 and TRBJ1-2, with TRBD1 as a possible D gene (6 bases). The CDR3 totals 16 residues. V lost 0 bases, J lost 0 bases, and 12 bases lay in between. Germline V lookup: CDR1 SGDLS, CDR2 YYNGEE. The CDR3 bases are TGTGCCAGCAGCGTAGCTTCGGCAGGGGCTAACTATGGCTACACCTTC. Its protein product is CASSVASAGANYGYTF.

This clone appeared once. The chain carries TRBV10-3 and TRBJ2-7, with D perhaps matching TRBD2 (5 bases). This CDR3 has 11 residues. Between the trimmed V and J ends, which lost 9 bases and 1 base, there was a span of 7 bases. The germline V gene encodes CDR1 ENHRY and CDR2 SYGVKD. The CDR3 bases are TGTGCCATTGGGAGTTCCTACGAGCAGTACTTC. Translation: CAIGSSYEQYF.

V is TRBV6-5 and J is TRBJ1-6; D uncertain. Germline loops: CDR1 MNHEY, CDR2 SVGAGI. This CDR3 is built from 13 residues. Between the trimmed V and J ends, which lost 5 bases and 7 bases, there was a span of 9 bases. Here the CDR3 reads CASSEEGNSPLHF. In nucleotides, the CDR3 is TGTGCCAGCAGTGAAGAAGGGAATTCACCCCTCCACTTT.

Note on this clone: Other DNA variants within this sample encode the same CDR3. The chain combines TRBV6-1 with TRBJ2-7, with D perhaps TRBD1 (6 bases). Trimming took off 2 bases at V and 6 bases at J, with 20 bases between the two ends. CDR1 and CDR2 (germline): MNHNS, SASEGT. CDR3 length: 16 residues. CDR3 DNA: TGTGCCAGCAGTGAACGCCCCGGTACAGGGCTCGGCGAGCAGTACTTC. It translates to CASSERPGTGLGEQYF.

This sequence joins TRBV6-5 and TRBJ1-1; D is ambiguous. Trimming left V 6 bases short and J 1 base short, with 15 bases between. CDR1 is MNHEY, CDR2 SVGAGI, per germline. This CDR3 spans 15 amino acids. CDR3 loop: CASSGGGAGNTEAFF. The CDR3 coding sequence is TGTGCCAGCAGCGGAGGCGGCGCGGGGAACACTGAAGCTTTCTTT.

This clone counts as medium-sized (0.01 to 0.1%). The J gene is TRBJ1-5, the V gene TRBV13, with 10 positions matching TRBD1. The CDR3 totals 16 residues. Trimming took 2 bases from V and 3 from J; bases not matched to a gene: 4. CDR1 and CDR2 from the germline V gene are PRHDT and FYEKMQ (reference sequence). CDR3 nucleotides: TGTGCCAGCAGCTTAAGACAGGGGGCGAACAATCAGCCCCAGCATTTT. Translation: CASSLRQGANNQPQHF.

About this clone itself: Germline is not matched at one junction end, which may reflect a read error. The V call is TRBV10-3, the J call TRBJ1-6; weak D call: TRBD1 (5 bases). Germline loops: CDR1 ENHRY, CDR2 SYGVKD. The CDR3 has 14 amino acids. As DNA, the CDR3 is TGTGCCAGCAGTGAGAGGGGCTATAATTCACCCCTCCACTTT. The encoded protein is CASSERGYNSPLHF.

The V call is TRBV29-1, the J call TRBJ2-7; 11 bases fit TRBD2. From germline, CDR1 is SQVTM and CDR2 ANQGSEA. The CDR3 extends over 13 amino acids. Unmatched junction bases numbered 3, after V lost 5 bases and J lost 3 bases. The CDR3 region is CSVWTSGFYEQYF. For the CDR3, the DNA is TGCAGCGTTTGGACTAGCGGGTTCTACGAGCAGTACTTC.

This clone appeared a few times. The rearrangement joins TRBV7-3 to TRBJ2-3; 10 bases align to TRBD2. The trim removed 5 bases at V and 3 bases at J, leaving 2 bases unmatched. This CDR3 spans 14 amino acids. CDR1 and CDR2 (germline): SGHTA, FQGTGA. The CDR3 loop reads CASSLAGATDTQYF. CDR3 nucleotide sequence: TGTGCCAGCAGCCTAGCGGGGGCTACAGATACGCAGTATTTT.

The V and J genes are TRBV5-1 and TRBJ1-4; 8 bases align to TRBD1. Germline values: CDR1 SGHRS, CDR2 YFSETQ. This CDR3 is 16 amino acids long. Trimming removed 1 base from V and 4 bases from J; junction bases left unmatched: 6. The CDR3 sequence: CASSLRQGAFNEKLFF. The CDR3 region has the DNA TGCGCCAGCAGCTTGAGGCAGGGGGCTTTTAATGAAAAACTGTTTTTT.

This clone was detected a few times. CDR3 in DNA: TGTGCCTGGAGTTTGGTAACTGAAGCTTTCTTT. The encoded protein is CAWSLVTEAFF. The chain links TRBV30 to TRBJ1-1; D unresolved. CDR1 and CDR2 (germline): GTSNPN, SVGIG (reference sequence). CDR3 length: 11 amino acids. Trimming stripped 2 bases from V and 5 bases from J, with 6 bases between.